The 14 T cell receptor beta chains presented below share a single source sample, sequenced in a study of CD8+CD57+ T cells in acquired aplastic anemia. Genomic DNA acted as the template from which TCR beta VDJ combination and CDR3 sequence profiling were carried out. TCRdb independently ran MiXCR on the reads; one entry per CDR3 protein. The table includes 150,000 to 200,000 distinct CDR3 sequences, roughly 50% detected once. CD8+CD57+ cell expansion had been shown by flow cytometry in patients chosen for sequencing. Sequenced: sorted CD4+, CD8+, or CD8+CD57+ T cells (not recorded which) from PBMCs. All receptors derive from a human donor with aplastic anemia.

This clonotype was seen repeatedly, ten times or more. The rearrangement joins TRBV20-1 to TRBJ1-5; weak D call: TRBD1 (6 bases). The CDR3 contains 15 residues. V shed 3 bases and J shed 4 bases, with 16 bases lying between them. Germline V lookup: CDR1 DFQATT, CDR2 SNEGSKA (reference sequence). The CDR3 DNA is TGCAGTGCTAGTCTGGGGGGCCAAGGTAATCAGCCCCAGCATTTT. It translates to CSASLGGQGNQPQHF.

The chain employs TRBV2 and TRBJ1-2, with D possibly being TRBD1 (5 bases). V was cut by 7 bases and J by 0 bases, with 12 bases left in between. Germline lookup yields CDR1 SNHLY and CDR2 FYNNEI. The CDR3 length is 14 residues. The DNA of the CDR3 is TGTGCCAGCAAGCAGGGATTAACTAACTATGGCTACACCTTC. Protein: CASKQGLTNYGYTF.

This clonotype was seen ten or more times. CDR3 bases: TGTGCCAGCAGTTCTCGGGGACAGGGGACCCAGTACTTC. This translates into CASSSRGQGTQYF. The rearrangement uses TRBV12-3 or TRBV12-4 and TRBJ2-5; 9 bases are shared with TRBD1. This CDR3 region has 13 residues. V lost 4 bases to trimming and J lost 7 bases; unmatched junction nucleotides: 4.

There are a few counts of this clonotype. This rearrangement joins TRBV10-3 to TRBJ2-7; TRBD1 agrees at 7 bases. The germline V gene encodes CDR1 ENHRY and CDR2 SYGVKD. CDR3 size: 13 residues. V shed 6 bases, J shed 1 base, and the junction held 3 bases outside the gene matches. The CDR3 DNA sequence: TGTGCCATCAGGGGGACAGATTCCTACGAGCAGTACTTC. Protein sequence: CAIRGTDSYEQYF.

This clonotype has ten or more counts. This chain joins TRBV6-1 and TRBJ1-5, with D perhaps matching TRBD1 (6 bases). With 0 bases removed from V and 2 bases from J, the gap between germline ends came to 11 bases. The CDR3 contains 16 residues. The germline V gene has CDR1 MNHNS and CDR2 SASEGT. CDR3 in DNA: TGTGCCAGCAGTGAAGCGTCCAGGGGCCGCAATCAGCCCCAGCATTTT. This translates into CASSEASRGRNQPQHF.

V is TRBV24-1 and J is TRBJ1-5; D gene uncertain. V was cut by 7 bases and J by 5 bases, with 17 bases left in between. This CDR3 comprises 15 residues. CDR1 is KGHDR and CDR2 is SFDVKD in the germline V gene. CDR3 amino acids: CATSEEWCRHQPQHF. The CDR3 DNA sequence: TGTGCCACCAGCGAAGAGTGGTGCCGGCATCAGCCCCAGCATTTT.

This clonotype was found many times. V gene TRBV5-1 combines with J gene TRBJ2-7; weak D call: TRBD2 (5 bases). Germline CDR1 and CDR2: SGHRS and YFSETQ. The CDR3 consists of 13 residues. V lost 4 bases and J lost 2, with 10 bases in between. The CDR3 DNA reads TGCGCCAGCAGCCCCTCCGGGACCTACGAGCAGTACTTC. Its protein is CASSPSGTYEQYF. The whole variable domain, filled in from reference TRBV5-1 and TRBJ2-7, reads KAGVTQTPRYLIKTRGQQVTLSCSPISGHRSVSWYQQTPGQGLQFLFEYFSETQRNKGNFPGRFSGRQFSNSRSEMNVSTLELGDSALYLCASSPSGTYEQYFGPGTRLTVT.

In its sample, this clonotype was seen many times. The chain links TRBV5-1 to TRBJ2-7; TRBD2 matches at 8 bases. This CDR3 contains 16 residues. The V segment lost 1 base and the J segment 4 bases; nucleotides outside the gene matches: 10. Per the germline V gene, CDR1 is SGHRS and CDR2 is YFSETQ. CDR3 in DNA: TGCGCCAGCAGCTTGTCGGGGCGGGGGGCCTTATACGAGCAGTACTTC. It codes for CASSLSGRGALYEQYF. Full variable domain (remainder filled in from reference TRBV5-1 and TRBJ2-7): KAGVTQTPRYLIKTRGQQVTLSCSPISGHRSVSWYQQTPGQGLQFLFEYFSETQRNKGNFPGRFSGRQFSNSRSEMNVSTLELGDSALYLCASSLSGRGALYEQYFGPGTRLTVT.

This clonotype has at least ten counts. The CDR3 DNA follows: TGTGCCAGCAGCGGGGGCCTCGGACAGGGGGCGAATGAGCAGTTCTTC. As protein: CASSGGLGQGANEQFF. The chain joins TRBV11-2 to TRBJ2-1; 11 bases align to TRBD1. The V segment lost 5 bases and the J segment 7 bases; nucleotides outside the gene matches: 10. The CDR3 runs to 16 residues. Germline V CDR1 and CDR2: SGHAT, FQNNGV.

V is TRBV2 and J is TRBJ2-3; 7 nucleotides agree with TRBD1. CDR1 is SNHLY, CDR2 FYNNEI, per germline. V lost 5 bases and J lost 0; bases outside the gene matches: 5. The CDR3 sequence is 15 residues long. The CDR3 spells CASSKGQSSTDTQYF. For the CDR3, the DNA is TGTGCCAGCAGTAAGGGACAGAGTAGCACAGATACGCAGTATTTT.

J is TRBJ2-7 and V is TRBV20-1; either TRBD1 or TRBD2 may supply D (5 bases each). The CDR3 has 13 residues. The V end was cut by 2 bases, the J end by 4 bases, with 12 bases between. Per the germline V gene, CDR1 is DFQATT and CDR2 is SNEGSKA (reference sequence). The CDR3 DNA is TGCAGTGCTAGAACCCTGGGGGAATACGAGCAGTACTTC. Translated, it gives CSARTLGEYEQYF.

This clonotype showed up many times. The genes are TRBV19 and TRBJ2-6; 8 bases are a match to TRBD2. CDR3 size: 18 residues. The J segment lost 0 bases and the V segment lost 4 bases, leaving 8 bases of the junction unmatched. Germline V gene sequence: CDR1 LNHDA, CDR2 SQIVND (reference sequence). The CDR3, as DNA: TGTGCCAGTAGTACCCGGAGTAGCGGGGTCTCTGGGGCCAACGTCCTGACTTTC. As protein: CASSTRSSGVSGANVLTF.

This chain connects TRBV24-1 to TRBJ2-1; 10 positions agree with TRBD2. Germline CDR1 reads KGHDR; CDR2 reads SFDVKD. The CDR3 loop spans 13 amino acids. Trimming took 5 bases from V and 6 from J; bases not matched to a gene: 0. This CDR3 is CATSASGGNEQFF. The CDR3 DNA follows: TGTGCCACCAGTGCTAGCGGGGGCAATGAGCAGTTCTTC.

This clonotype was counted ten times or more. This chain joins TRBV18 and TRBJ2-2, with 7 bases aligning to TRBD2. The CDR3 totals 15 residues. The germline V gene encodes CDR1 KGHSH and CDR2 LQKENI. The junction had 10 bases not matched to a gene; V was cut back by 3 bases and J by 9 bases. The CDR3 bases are TGTGCCAGCTCACCCTCGAGGGAGGGATCTCGGGAGCTGTTTTTT. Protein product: CASSPSREGSRELFF.